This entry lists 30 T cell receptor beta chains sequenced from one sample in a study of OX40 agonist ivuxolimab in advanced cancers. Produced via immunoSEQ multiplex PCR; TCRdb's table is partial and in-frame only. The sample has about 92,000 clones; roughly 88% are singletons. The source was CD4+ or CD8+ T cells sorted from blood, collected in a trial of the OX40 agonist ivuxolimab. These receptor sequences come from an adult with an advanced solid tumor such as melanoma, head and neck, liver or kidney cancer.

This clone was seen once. The CDR3, as DNA: TGTGCCAGCAGCTTCGGGACTACGTCAGATACGCAGTATTTT. This translates into CASSFGTTSDTQYF. V gene TRBV7-3 combines with J gene TRBJ2-3, with TRBD2 identical over 7 bases. This CDR3 region has 14 residues. The V gene end was trimmed by 3 bases and the J gene end by 4 bases; junction bases not matched to a gene: 4. The germline V gene encodes CDR1 SGHTA and CDR2 FQGTGA. The variable domain in full, completed from reference TRBV7-3 and TRBJ2-3, reads GAGVSQTPSNKVTEKGKYVELRCDPISGHTALYWYRQSLGQGPEFLIYFQGTGAADDSGLPNDRFFAVRPEGSVSTLKIQRTERGDSAVYLCASSFGTTSDTQYFGPGTRLTVL.

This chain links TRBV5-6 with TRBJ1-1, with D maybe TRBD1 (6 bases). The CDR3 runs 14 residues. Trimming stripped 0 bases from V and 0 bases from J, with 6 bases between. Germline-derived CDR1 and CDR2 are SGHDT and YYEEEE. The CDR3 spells CASSLDRVNTEAFF. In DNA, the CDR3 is TGTGCCAGCAGCTTGGACAGGGTGAACACTGAAGCTTTCTTT.

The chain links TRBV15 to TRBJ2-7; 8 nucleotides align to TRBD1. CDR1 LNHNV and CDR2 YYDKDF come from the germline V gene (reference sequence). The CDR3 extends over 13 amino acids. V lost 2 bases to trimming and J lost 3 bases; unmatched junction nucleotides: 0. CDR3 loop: CATSRTGGYEQYF. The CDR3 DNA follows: TGTGCCACCAGCAGAACAGGGGGCTACGAGCAGTACTTC.

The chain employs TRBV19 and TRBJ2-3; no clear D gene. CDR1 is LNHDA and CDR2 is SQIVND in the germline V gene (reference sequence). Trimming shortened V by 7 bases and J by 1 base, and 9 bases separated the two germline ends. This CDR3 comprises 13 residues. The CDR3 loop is CASIEQGTDTQYF. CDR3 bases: TGTGCCAGTATTGAACAAGGCACAGATACGCAGTATTTT.

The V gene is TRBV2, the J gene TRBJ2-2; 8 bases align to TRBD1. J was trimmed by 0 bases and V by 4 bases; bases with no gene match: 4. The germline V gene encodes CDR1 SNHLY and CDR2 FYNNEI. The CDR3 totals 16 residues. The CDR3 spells CASSGQGRSNTGELFF. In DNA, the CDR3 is TGTGCCAGCAGTGGACAGGGGAGATCGAACACCGGGGAGCTGTTTTTT. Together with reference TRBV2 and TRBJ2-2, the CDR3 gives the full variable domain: EPEVTQTPSHQVTQMGQEVILRCVPISNHLYFYWYRQILGQKVEFLVSFYNNEISEKSEIFDDQFSVERPDGSNFTLKIRSTKLEDSAMYFCASSGQGRSNTGELFFGEGSRLTVL.

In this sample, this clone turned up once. The CDR3 nucleotides are TGTGCCAGCTCACCACCGTCCTCCGGGAGTTTATCGAACACCATATATTTT. This sequence encodes CASSPPSSGSLSNTIYF. The rearrangement joins TRBV18 to TRBJ1-3; D unclear. Germline-derived CDR1 and CDR2 are KGHSH and LQKENI. V lost 0 bases and J 7 bases, leaving 19 bases between the germline ends. The CDR3 is made up of 17 amino acids.

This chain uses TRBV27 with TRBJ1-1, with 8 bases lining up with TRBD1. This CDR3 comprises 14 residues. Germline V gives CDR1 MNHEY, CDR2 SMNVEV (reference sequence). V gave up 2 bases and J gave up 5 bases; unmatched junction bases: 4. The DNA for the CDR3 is TGTGCCAGCAGTTTACACAGGGGGGGGACTGAAGCTTTCTTT. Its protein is CASSLHRGGTEAFF.

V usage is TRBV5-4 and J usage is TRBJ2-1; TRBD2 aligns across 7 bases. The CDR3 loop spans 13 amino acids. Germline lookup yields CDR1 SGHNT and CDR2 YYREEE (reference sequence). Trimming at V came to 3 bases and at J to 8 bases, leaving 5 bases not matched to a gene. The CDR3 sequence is CASSSGGWYEQFF. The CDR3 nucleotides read TGTGCCAGCAGCTCCGGGGGGTGGTATGAGCAGTTCTTC.

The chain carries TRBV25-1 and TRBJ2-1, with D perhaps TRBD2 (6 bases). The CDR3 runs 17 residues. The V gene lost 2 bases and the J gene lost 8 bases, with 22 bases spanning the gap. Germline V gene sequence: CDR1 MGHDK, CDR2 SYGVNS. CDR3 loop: CASSERRSGPIQYEQFF. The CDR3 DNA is TGTGCCAGCAGTGAACGGAGGAGCGGGCCCATACAATATGAGCAGTTCTTC.

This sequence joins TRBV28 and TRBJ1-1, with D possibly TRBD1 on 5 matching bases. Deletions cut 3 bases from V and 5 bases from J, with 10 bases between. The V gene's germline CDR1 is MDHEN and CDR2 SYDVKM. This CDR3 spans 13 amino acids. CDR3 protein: CASSFRRGTEAFF. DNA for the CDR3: TGTGCCAGCAGTTTCAGAAGGGGAACTGAAGCTTTCTTT.

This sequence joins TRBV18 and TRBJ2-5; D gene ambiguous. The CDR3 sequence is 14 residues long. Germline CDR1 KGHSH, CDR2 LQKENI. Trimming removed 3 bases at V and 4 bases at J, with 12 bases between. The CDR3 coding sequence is TGTGCCAGCTCACCTCACAAGGGCCGAGAGACCCAGTACTTC. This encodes CASSPHKGRETQYF.

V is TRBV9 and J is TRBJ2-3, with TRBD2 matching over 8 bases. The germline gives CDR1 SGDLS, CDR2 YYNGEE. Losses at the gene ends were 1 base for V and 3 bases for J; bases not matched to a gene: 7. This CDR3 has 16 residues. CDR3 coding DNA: TGTGCCAGCAGCGTATCGGCTAGCGGGCGAACAGATACGCAGTATTTT. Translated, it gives CASSVSASGRTDTQYF. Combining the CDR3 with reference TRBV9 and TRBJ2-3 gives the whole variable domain DSGVTQTPKHLITATGQRVTLRCSPRSGDLSVYWYQQSLDQGLQFLIQYYNGEERAKGNILERFSAQQFPDLHSELNLSSLELGDSALYFCASSVSASGRTDTQYFGPGTRLTVL.

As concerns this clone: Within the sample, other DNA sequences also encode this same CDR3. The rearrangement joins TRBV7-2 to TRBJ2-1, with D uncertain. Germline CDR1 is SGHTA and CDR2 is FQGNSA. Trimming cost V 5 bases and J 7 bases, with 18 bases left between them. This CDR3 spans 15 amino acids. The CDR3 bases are TGTGCCAGCAGCACACGGCGACTCTTACCGAATGAGCAGTTCTTC. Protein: CASSTRRLLPNEQFF.

CDR3 region: CASSTRTGAGGTEAFF. CDR3 in DNA: TGTGCCAGCAGCACAAGGACAGGGGCTGGGGGCACTGAAGCTTTCTTT. J is TRBJ1-1 and V is TRBV7-9; 9 nucleotides line up with TRBD1. Germline loops: CDR1 SEHNR, CDR2 FQNEAQ (reference sequence). V dropped 5 bases and J dropped 4; count of bases not matched to a gene: 11. This CDR3 comprises 16 residues.

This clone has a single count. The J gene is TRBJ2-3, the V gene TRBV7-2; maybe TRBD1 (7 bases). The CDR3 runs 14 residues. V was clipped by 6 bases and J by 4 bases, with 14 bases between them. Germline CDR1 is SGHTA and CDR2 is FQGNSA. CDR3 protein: CASRAGGGADTQYF. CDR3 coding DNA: TGTGCCAGCAGGGCCGGAGGGGGCGCAGATACGCAGTATTTT.

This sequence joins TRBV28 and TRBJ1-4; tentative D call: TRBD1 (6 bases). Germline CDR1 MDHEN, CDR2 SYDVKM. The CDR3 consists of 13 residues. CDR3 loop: CATAGAANEKLFF. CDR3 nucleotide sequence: TGTGCAACAGCGGGGGCAGCTAATGAAAAACTGTTTTTT.

CDR3 residues: CASSLRVGTVNNEQFF. The CDR3, as DNA: TGTGCCAGCAGCTTACGGGTCGGGACAGTTAACAATGAGCAGTTCTTC. The chain uses TRBV7-3 and TRBJ2-1; 7 bases align to TRBD1. CDR1 is SGHTA, CDR2 FQGTGA, per germline. V was clipped by 2 bases and J by 5 bases; unmatched bases: 9. The CDR3 is 16 amino acids.

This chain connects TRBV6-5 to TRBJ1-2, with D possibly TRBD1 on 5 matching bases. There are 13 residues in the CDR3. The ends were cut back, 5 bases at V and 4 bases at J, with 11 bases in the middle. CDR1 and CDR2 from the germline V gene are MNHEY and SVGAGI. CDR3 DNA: TGTGCCAGCAGTAACGACAGAAGCTATGGCTACACCTTC. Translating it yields CASSNDRSYGYTF.

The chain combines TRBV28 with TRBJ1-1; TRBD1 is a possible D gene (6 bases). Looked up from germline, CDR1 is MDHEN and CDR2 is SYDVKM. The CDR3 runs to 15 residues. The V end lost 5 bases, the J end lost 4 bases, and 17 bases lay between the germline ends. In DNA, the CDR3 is TGTGCCAGCAGTGCCCTAAACAGGGTCAGCACTGAAGCTTTCTTT. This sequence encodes CASSALNRVSTEAFF.

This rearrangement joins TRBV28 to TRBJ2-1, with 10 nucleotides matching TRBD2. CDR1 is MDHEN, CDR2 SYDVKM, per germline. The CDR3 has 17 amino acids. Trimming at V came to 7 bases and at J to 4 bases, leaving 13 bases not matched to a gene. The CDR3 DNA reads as TGTGCCAGCAACAAGCCAAAGCGGGAGGGCAGGTACAATGAGCAGTTCTTC. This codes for CASNKPKREGRYNEQFF.

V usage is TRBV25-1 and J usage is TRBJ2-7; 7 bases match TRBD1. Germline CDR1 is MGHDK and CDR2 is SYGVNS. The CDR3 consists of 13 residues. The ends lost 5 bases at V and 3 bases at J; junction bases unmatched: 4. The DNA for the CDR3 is TGTGCCAGCAGTCCGGGACAGCTCTACGAGCAGTACTTC. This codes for CASSPGQLYEQYF.

CDR3 region: CASSMEGSAVGNQPQHF. DNA for the CDR3: TGTGCCAGTAGTATGGAAGGGTCTGCGGTGGGGAATCAGCCCCAGCATTTT. V gene TRBV19 combines with J gene TRBJ1-5; D is unresolved. Germline CDR1 LNHDA, CDR2 SQIVND (reference sequence). V lost 3 bases and J lost 4, with 19 bases in between. This CDR3 comprises 17 residues.

The CDR3 here is CASSQDRHLSGNTIYF. The DNA for the CDR3 is TGCGCCAGCAGCCAAGACCGACATCTCTCTGGAAACACCATATATTTT. The chain employs TRBV4-1 and TRBJ1-3; D ambiguous. The CDR3 is 16 amino acids. Trimming pared 0 bases from V and 0 bases from J, leaving 9 bases between. The germline V gene has CDR1 MGHRA and CDR2 YSYEKL.

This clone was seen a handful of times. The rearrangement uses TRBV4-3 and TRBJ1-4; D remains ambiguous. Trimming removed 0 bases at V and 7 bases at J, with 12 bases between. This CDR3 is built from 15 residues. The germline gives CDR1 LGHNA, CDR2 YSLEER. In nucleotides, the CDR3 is TGCGCCAGCAGCCAAGATGGGATCGGCTCTGAAAAACTGTTTTTT. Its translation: CASSQDGIGSEKLFF.

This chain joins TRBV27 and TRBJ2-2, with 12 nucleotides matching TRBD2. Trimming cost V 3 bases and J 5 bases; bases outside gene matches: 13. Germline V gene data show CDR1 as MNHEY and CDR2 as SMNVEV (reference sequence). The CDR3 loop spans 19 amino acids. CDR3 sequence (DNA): TGTGCCAGCAGTTTGTTGGCGCTAGCGGGAGGGGAGGGGACCGGGGAGCTGTTTTTT. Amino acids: CASSLLALAGGEGTGELFF.

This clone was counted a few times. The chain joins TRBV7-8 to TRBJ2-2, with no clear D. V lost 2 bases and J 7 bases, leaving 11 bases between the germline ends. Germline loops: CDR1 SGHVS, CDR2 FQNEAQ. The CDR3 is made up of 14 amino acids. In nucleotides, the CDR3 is TGTGCCAGCAGCTTAATTGGGTCCGGCGGGGAGCTGTTTTTT. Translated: CASSLIGSGGELFF.

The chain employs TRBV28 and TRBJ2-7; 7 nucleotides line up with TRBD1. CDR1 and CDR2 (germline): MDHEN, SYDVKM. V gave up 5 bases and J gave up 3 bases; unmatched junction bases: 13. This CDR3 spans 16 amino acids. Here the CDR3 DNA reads TGTGCCAGCAGTCCGGACAGGACACCAAGGGGCTACGAGCAGTACTTC. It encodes CASSPDRTPRGYEQYF.

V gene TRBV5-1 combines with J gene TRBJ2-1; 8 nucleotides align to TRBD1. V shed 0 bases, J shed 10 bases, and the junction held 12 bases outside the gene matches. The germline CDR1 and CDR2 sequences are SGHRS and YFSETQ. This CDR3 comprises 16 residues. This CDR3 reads CASSLEMGPGGVEQFF. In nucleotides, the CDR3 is TGCGCCAGCAGCTTGGAAATGGGGCCAGGGGGCGTAGAGCAGTTCTTC.

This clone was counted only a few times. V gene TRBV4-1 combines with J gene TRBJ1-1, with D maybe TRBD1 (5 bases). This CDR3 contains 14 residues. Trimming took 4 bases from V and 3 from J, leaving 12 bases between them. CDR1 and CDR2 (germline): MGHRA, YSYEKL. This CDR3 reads CASSLTVGDTEAFF. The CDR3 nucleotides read TGCGCCAGCAGCCTGACCGTGGGGGACACTGAAGCTTTCTTT.

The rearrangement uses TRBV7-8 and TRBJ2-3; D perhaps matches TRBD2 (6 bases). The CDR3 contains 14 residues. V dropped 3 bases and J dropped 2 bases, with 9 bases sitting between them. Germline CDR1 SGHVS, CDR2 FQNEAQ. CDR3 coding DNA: TGTGCCAGCAGCTTCGGACTATTCACAGATACGCAGTATTTT. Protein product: CASSFGLFTDTQYF. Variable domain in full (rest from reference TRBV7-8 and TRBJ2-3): GAGVSQSPRYKVAKRGQDVALRCDPISGHVSLFWYQQALGQGPEFLTYFQNEAQLDKSGLPSDRFFAERPEGSVSTLKIQRTQQEDSAVYLCASSFGLFTDTQYFGPGTRLTVL.